Sequencing of this TCR beta chain was carried out in a study of Graves' ophthalmopathy and Graves' hyperthyroidism. Details on this clonotype: The junction departs from germline at one end; a sequencing error may be responsible.

Having ophthalmopathy, the donors showed moderate-to-severe activity, CAS ≥3 and NOSPECS ≥4, with disease lasting under 3 months. Orbital computed tomography, together with clinical symptoms, serum thyroxine, TRAb and thyroid ultrasound, was used for diagnosis. PBMCs had their origin in fresh peripheral blood (roughly 9.3 ml). RNA transcripts provided the template for amplifying TCR beta CDR3 regions. RT-PCR in the first round used HTBI primers; a second-round multiplex PCR followed. MiXCR, run by TCRdb on the multiplex PCR reads, gives a single entry per CDR3 protein. The sample shows about 740,000 distinct CDR3 sequences, 40% of them seen only once. This CDR3 region has 14 residues. Germline values: CDR1 WNHNN, CDR2 SYGVQD (reference sequence).

The V call is TRBV10-1, the J call TRBJ1-6; no clear D. This receptor was taken from an adult man with Graves' ophthalmopathy. Sequenced: peripheral blood. In nucleotides, the CDR3 is TGTGCCAGCAGTGCAGTCCCCGATAATTCACCCCTCCACTTT. Amino acid sequence: CASSAVPDNSPLHF.